This T cell receptor beta chain was obtained from a study of blood T cells in healthy people across ages. This clonotype was observed a few times. A sample-barcoded 5' primer and a J-beta primer mix were used in a second PCR of about 7 to 11 cycles. TCRdb reprocessed the 5' RACE reads via MiXCR and lists one record per CDR3 protein. The data hold around 1,900,000 distinct CDR3 sequences, with about 39% observed a single time. Germline V gene data show CDR1 as KGHSY and CDR2 as FQNENV. The CDR3 extends over 12 amino acids. V was trimmed by 4 bases and J by 9 bases, leaving 10 bases between them. The source of this sequence is a human donor in good health. Source material: blood. This chain links TRBV16 with TRBJ2-1, with D possibly TRBD2 on 6 matching bases. The CDR3 region is CASSPMGGEQFF. For the CDR3, the DNA is TGTGCCAGCAGCCCTATGGGGGGTGAGCAGTTCTTC.